In its sample, the clone carrying this T cell receptor beta chain was seen many times. Its antigen is unknown. TCRdb re-analysed the 5' RACE reads in MiXCR, keeping a single row per CDR3 protein. Here the sample spans about 30,000 distinct CDR3 sequences, roughly 6% being singletons. The sample is drawn from a study of spatial heterogeneity in lung cancer. Findings and caveats of the study: More often at tumor resection than at routine follow-up, ubiquitous expanded tumor TCRs were detected in the blood.

Time point given: blood at routine non-recurrence follow-up after resection. The authors sequenced whole RNA from tumor, nontumor lung or frozen PBMC without sorting. The V segment lost 8 bases and the J segment 6 bases; nucleotides outside the gene matches: 8. Germline CDR1 and CDR2: MNHEY and SVGEGT. This CDR3 is built from 13 residues. The sequenced sample was PBMCs, obtained at follow-up. The chain carries TRBV6-2 or TRBV6-3 and TRBJ2-3; 7 nucleotides match TRBD1. The source is a male donor with early-stage non-small cell lung cancer. The CDR3 DNA reads as TGTGCCAGCGCCGATGTCAGGGGGGATACGCAGTATTTT. Translation: CASADVRGDTQYF.